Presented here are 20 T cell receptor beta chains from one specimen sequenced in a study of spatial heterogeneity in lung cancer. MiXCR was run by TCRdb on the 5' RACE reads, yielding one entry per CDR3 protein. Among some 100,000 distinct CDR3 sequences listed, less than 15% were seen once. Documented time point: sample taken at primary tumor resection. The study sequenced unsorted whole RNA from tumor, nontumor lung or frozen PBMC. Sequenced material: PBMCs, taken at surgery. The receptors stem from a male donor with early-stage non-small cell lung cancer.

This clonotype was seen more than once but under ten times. DNA of the CDR3: TGTGCCAGCACCCAGGGCTGGGGACAGCCCCAGCATTTT. Residues: CASTQGWGQPQHF. The chain links TRBV6-5 to TRBJ1-5; D possibly corresponds to TRBD1 (5 bases). Trimming left V 7 bases short and J 7 bases short, with 14 bases between. The CDR3 is 13 residues long. Per the germline V gene, CDR1 is MNHEY and CDR2 is SVGAGI.

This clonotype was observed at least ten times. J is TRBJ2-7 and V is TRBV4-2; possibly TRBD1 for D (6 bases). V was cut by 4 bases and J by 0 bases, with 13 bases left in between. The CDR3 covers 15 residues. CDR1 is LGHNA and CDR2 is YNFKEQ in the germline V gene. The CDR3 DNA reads TGTGCCAGCAGCCCGGGACATCCGAACTCCTACGAGCAGTACTTC. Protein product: CASSPGHPNSYEQYF.

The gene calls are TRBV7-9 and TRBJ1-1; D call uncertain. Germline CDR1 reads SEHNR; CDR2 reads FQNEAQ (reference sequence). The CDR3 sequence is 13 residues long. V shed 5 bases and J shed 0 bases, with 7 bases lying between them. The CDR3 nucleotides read TGTGCCAGCAGCCGGAGGCTGAACACTGAAGCTTTCTTT. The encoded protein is CASSRRLNTEAFF. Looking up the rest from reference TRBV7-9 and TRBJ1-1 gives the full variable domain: DTGVSQNPRHKITKRGQNVTFRCDPISEHNRLYWYRQTLGQGPEFLTYFQNEAQLEKSRLLSDRFSAERPKGSFSTLEIQRTEQGDSAMYLCASSRRLNTEAFFGQGTRLTVV.

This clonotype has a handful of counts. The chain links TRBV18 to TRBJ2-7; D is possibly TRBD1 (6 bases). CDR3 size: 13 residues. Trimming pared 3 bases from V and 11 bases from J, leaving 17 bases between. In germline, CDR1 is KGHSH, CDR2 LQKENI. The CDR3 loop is CASSPAGRQEEYF. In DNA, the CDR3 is TGTGCCAGCTCACCCGCCGGAAGACAGGAAGAGTACTTC.

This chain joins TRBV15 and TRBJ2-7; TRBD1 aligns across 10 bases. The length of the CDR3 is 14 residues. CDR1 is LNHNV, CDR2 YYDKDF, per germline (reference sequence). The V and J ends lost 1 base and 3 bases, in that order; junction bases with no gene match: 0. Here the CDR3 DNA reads TGTGCCACCAGCAGAGGGGACAGGGGCTACGAGCAGTACTTC. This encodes CATSRGDRGYEQYF.

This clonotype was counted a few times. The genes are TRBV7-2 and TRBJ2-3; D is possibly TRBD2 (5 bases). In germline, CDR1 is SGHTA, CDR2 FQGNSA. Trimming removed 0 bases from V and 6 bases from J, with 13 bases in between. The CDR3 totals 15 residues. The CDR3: CASSLAPYGMDTQYF. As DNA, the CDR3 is TGTGCCAGCAGCTTAGCCCCTTACGGGATGGATACGCAGTATTTT.

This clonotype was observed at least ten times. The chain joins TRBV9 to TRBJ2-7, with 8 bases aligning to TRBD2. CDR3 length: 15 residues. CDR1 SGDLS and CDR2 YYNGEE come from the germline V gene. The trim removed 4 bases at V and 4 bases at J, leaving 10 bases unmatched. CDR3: CASSSSGGPIYEQYF. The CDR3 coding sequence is TGTGCCAGCAGCTCCTCGGGGGGGCCTATTTACGAGCAGTACTTC.

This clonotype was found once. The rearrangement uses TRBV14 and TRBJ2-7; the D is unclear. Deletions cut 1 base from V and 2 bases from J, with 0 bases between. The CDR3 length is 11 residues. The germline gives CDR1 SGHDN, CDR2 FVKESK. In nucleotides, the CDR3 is TGTGCCAGCAGCCAAGCCTACGAGCAGTACTTC. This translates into CASSQAYEQYF. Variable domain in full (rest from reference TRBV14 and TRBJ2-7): EAGVTQFPSHSVIEKGQTVTLRCDPISGHDNLYWYRRVMGKEIKFLLHFVKESKQDESGMPNNRFLAERTGGTYSTLKVQPAELEDSGVYFCASSQAYEQYFGPGTRLTVT.

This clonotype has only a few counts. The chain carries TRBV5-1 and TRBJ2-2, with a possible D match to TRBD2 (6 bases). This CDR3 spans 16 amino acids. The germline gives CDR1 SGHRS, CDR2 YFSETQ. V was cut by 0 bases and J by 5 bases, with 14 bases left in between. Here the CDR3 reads CASSLAPGTRTGELFF. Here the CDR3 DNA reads TGCGCCAGCAGCTTGGCCCCCGGGACTCGGACCGGGGAGCTGTTTTTT.

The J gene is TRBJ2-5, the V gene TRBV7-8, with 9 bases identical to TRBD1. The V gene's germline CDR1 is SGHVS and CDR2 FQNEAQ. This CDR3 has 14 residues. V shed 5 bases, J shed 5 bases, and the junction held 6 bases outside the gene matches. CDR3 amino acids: CASSQPTGGETQYF. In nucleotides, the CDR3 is TGTGCCAGCAGCCAGCCGACAGGGGGTGAGACCCAGTACTTC.

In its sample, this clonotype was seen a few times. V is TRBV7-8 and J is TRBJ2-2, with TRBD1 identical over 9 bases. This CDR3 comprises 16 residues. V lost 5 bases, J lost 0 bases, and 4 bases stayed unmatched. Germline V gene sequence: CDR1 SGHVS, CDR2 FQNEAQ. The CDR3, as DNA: TGTGCCAGCAGCGGATACAGGGGGCCGAACACCGGGGAGCTGTTTTTT. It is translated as CASSGYRGPNTGELFF.

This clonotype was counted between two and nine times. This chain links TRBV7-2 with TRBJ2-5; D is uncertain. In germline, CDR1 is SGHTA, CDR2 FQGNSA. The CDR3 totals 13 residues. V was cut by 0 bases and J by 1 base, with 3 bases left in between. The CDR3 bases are TGTGCCAGCAGCTTAGCCGTCCAAGAGACCCAGTACTTC. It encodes CASSLAVQETQYF.

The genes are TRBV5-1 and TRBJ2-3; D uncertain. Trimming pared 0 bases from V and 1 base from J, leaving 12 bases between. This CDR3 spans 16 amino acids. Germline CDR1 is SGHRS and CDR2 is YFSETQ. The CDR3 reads CASSLGQRLGTDTQYF. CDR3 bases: TGCGCCAGCAGCTTGGGGCAGAGACTTGGCACAGATACGCAGTATTTT.

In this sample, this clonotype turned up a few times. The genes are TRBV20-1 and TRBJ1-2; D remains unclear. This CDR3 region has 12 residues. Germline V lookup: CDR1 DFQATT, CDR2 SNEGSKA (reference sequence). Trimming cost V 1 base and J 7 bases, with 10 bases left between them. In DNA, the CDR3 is TGCAGTGCTAGAGCCCCCCCCGCTGGCTACACCTTC. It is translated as CSARAPPAGYTF.

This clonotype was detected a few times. CDR3 nucleotides: TGCGCCAGCAGCGATCCCCCTAGGGATGAGCAGTTCTTC. Encoded protein: CASSDPPRDEQFF. The genes are TRBV5-1 and TRBJ2-1, with no clear D. Trimming shortened V by 4 bases and J by 8 bases, and 13 bases separated the two germline ends. This CDR3 spans 13 amino acids. Germline V gives CDR1 SGHRS, CDR2 YFSETQ.

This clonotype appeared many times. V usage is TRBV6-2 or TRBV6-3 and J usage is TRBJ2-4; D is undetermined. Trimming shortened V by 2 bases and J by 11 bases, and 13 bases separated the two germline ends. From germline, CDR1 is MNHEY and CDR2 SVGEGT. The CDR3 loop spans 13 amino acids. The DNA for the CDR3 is TGTGCCAGCAGTTACAACAGACTGGGATTTCAGTACTTC. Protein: CASSYNRLGFQYF.

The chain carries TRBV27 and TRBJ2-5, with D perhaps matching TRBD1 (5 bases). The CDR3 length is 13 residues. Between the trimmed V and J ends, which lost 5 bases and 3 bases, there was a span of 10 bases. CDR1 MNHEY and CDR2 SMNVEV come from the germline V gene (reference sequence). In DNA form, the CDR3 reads TGTGCCAGCAGTCGGAGCAGGGAAGAGACCCAGTACTTC. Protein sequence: CASSRSREETQYF.

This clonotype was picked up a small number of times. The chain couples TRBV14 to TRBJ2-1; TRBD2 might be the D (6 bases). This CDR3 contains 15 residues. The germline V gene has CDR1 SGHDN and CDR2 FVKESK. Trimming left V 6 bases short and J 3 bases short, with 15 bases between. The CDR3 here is CASSSGASGYNEQFF. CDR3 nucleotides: TGTGCCAGCAGTTCGGGAGCTAGTGGCTACAATGAGCAGTTCTTC. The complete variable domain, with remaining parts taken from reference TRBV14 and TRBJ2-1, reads EAGVTQFPSHSVIEKGQTVTLRCDPISGHDNLYWYRRVMGKEIKFLLHFVKESKQDESGMPNNRFLAERTGGTYSTLKVQPAELEDSGVYFCASSSGASGYNEQFFGPGTRLTVL.

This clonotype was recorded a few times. CDR3 loop: CASSYAPGSSGANVLTF. The CDR3 region has the DNA TGTGCCAGCAGTTATGCGCCGGGAAGCTCTGGGGCCAACGTCCTGACTTTC. The chain carries TRBV6-2 or TRBV6-3 and TRBJ2-6, with D perhaps matching TRBD2 (5 bases). CDR3 length equals 17 residues. Trimming pared 3 bases from V and 0 bases from J, leaving 12 bases between. From germline, CDR1 is MNHEY and CDR2 SVGEGT.

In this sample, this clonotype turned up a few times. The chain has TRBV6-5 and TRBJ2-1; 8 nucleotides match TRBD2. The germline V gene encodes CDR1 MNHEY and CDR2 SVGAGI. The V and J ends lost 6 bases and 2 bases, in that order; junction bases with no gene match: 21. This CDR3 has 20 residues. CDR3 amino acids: CASSPAGSGRRERAYNEQFF. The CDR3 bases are TGTGCCAGCAGCCCTGCGGGAAGCGGGAGACGGGAGAGGGCCTACAATGAGCAGTTCTTC.